These T cell receptor beta chains were read from a single sample in a study of shared clonotypes between healthy human individuals. Sequencing was performed with immunoSEQ multiplex PCR; in TCRdb, only in-frame clones are kept and a portion is missing. The sample includes some 2.4 million clones, under 95% of them seen just once. Sequencing was done on a sample of naive CD4+ T cells from PBMCs. Source of these receptors: a man between 18 and 35 years old in good health. Some clones in this sample may be carry-over from other donors' samples. Both conserved end residues are part of each CDR3. A D gene is named only where the DNA matches it firmly. Clone size is given for some rows only: seen once, a few or many times, or a class if the clone is expanded.

J: TRBJ2-7; size: -; V: TRBV5-1; D: TRBD2; CDR3: CASSLTSGRLEQYF; DNA: TGCGCCAGCAGCTTGACTAGCGGGAGACTCGAGCAGTACTTC
J: TRBJ2-5; size: -; V: TRBV28; D: -; CDR3: CASSLMWQSLETQYF; DNA: TGTGCCAGCAGTTTAATGTGGCAGTCGTTAGAGACCCAGTACTTC
J: TRBJ2-7; size: -; V: TRBV10-3; D: TRBD1; CDR3: CAISDSRGRLSYEQYF; DNA: TGTGCCATCAGTGATTCCAGGGGGCGTCTAAGCTACGAGCAGTACTTC
J: TRBJ1-1; size: -; V: TRBV6-5; D: -; CDR3: CASAPKGLAAFF; DNA: TGTGCCAGCGCTCCTAAGGGTTTAGCGGCTTTCTTT
J: TRBJ2-1; size: -; V: TRBV2; D: -; CDR3: CASSTGVGSNEQFF; DNA: TGTGCCAGCAGTACGGGAGTAGGCAGCAATGAGCAGTTCTTC
J: TRBJ2-3; size: -; V: TRBV6-5; D: -; CDR3: CASSFGAPGHTDTQYF; DNA: TGTGCCAGCAGTTTCGGGGCGCCAGGGCACACAGATACGCAGTATTTT
J: TRBJ1-5; size: -; V: TRBV5-3; D: -; CDR3: CARSWRRQAYSNQPQHF; DNA: TGTGCCAGAAGCTGGAGGAGACAGGCCTATAGCAATCAGCCCCAGCATTTT
J: TRBJ2-3; size: -; V: TRBV18; D: TRBD2; CDR3: CASSLLADTDTQYF; DNA: TGTGCCAGCTCACTTCTAGCGGACACAGATACGCAGTATTTT
J: TRBJ2-1; size: -; V: TRBV7-9; D: -; CDR3: CASSGQRVLVGNEQFF; DNA: TGTGCCAGCAGCGGCCAACGAGTACTCGTTGGAAATGAGCAGTTCTTC
J: TRBJ2-7; size: -; V: TRBV4-1; D: -; CDR3: CASSQYLPQVGWQGRDEQYF; DNA: TGCGCCAGCAGCCAATACCTACCACAAGTCGGTTGGCAGGGTCGGGACGAGCAGTACTTC
J: TRBJ2-7; size: -; V: TRBV15; D: -; CDR3: CATSRDLARIPYEQYF; DNA: TGTGCCACCAGCAGAGATCTGGCGCGGATCCCCTACGAGCAGTACTTC
J: TRBJ2-5; size: -; V: TRBV5-1; D: TRBD2; CDR3: CASSSSPSGRGETQYF; DNA: TGCGCCAGCAGCTCCTCGCCCAGCGGGAGAGGAGAGACCCAGTACTTC
J: TRBJ2-3; size: -; V: TRBV5-1; D: -; CDR3: CASRRQGVSADTQYF; DNA: TGCGCCAGCAGGCGTCAGGGTGTTTCAGCAGATACGCAGTATTTT
J: TRBJ2-1; size: -; V: TRBV5-1; D: -; CDR3: CASSALPRSSYNEQFF; DNA: TGCGCCAGCAGCGCCCTACCTCGGAGCTCCTACAATGAGCAGTTCTTC
J: TRBJ2-7; size: few; V: TRBV6-6; D: -; CDR3: CASSYSGQGSYEQYF; DNA: TGTGCCAGCAGTTACTCGGGGCAGGGGTCCTACGAGCAGTACTTC
J: TRBJ1-2; size: few; V: TRBV5-1; D: -; CDR3: CASSTSTGSSTF; DNA: TGCGCCAGCAGTACCTCGACAGGTAGCTCAACCTTC
J: TRBJ2-7; size: -; V: TRBV18; D: -; CDR3: CASSPRSSNSNEQYF; DNA: TGTGCCAGCTCACCACGTTCTAGCAATTCCAACGAGCAGTACTTC
J: TRBJ2-2; size: once; V: TRBV10-3; D: TRBD1; CDR3: CAIRKDRVANTGELFF; DNA: TGTGCCATCAGGAAAGACAGGGTGGCGAACACCGGGGAGCTGTTTTTT
J: TRBJ2-7; size: -; V: TRBV6-5; D: TRBD2; CDR3: CASSYVAGVDEQYF; DNA: TGTGCCAGCAGTTATGTAGCGGGAGTTGACGAGCAGTACTTC
J: TRBJ2-2; size: -; V: TRBV5-1; D: -; CDR3: CASSYRAAENTGELFF; DNA: TGCGCCAGCAGCTACAGGGCGGCCGAGAACACCGGGGAGCTGTTTTTT
J: TRBJ1-5; size: -; V: TRBV19; D: -; CDR3: CASRGYSNQPQHF; DNA: TGTGCCAGTAGGGGATATAGCAATCAGCCCCAGCATTTT
J: TRBJ2-2; size: -; V: TRBV27; D: -; CDR3: CASRAAGTPSNTGELFF; DNA: TGTGCCAGCAGAGCGGCCGGGACACCTTCGAACACCGGGGAGCTGTTTTTT
J: TRBJ2-7; size: -; V: TRBV7-2; D: -; CDR3: CASSLFSSPVEQYF; DNA: TGTGCCAGCAGCTTATTCTCTTCGCCAGTCGAGCAGTACTTC
J: TRBJ2-2; size: -; V: TRBV5-1; D: -; CDR3: CASSFDTGELFF; DNA: TGCGCCAGCAGCTTCGACACCGGGGAGCTGTTTTTT
J: TRBJ2-7; size: -; V: TRBV6-1; D: -; CDR3: CASSELYFSSYEQYF; DNA: TGTGCCAGCAGTGAATTATACTTCAGCTCCTACGAGCAGTACTTC
J: TRBJ2-1; size: -; V: TRBV5-1; D: -; CDR3: CASSPSGTTYNEQFF; DNA: TGCGCCAGCAGCCCCAGCGGAACGACCTACAATGAGCAGTTCTTC
J: TRBJ1-2; size: once; V: TRBV7-2; D: -; CDR3: CASSLDSHYGYTF; DNA: TGTGCCAGCAGCCTAGACAGTCACTATGGCTACACCTTC
J: TRBJ1-1; size: few; V: TRBV28; D: -; CDR3: CASSSRTPGVAEAFF; DNA: TGTGCCAGCAGTTCCCGGACCCCGGGGGTCGCTGAAGCTTTCTTT
J: TRBJ1-1; size: -; V: TRBV25-1; D: -; CDR3: CASAHGRANTEAFF; DNA: TGTGCCAGCGCCCACGGTAGAGCGAACACTGAAGCTTTCTTT